The 3 T cell receptor beta chains given below trace back to one sample, sequenced in a study of T-cell memory formation after mild COVID-19. TCRdb reprocessed the 5' RACE reads via MiXCR and lists one record per CDR3 protein. The repertoire includes hundreds of thousands of distinct CDR3 sequences, approximately 15% of them detected once, and about 20% sits in the top ten. The sample comprised PBMCs or a T cell subset sorted from them (not recorded which). The receptors were gathered from a man between 18 and 35 years old who had mild COVID-19 (a few samples of this study predate the infection). Cell type and time point are not known.

This clonotype was observed a few times. The rearrangement links TRBV20-1 to TRBJ2-3; 11 positions agree with TRBD2. Germline CDR1 and CDR2: DFQATT and SNEGSKA (reference sequence). V lost 0 bases and J lost 5; bases outside the gene matches: 4. The CDR3 length is 15 residues. CDR3 residues: CSARDRLAGRDTQYF. CDR3 bases: TGCAGTGCTAGAGACAGACTAGCGGGGAGAGATACGCAGTATTTT.

The V and J genes are TRBV6-6 and TRBJ2-1; possibly TRBD1 for D (6 bases). Germline V gene lookup returns CDR1 MNHNY and CDR2 SVGAGI (reference sequence). V dropped 5 bases and J dropped 9 bases, with 8 bases sitting between them. CDR3 length equals 11 residues. CDR3 nucleotide sequence: TGTGCCAGCAGTACAGGGAGTGAGCAGTTCTTC. It encodes CASSTGSEQFF.

V is TRBV5-1 and J is TRBJ2-1, with 12 bases fitting TRBD2. With V trimmed by 0 bases and J by 8 bases, 6 bases remained unmatched. The CDR3 extends over 16 amino acids. CDR1 and CDR2 from the germline V gene are SGHRS and YFSETQ. CDR3 sequence: CASSLARTSGEDEQFF. The DNA of the CDR3 is TGCGCCAGCAGCTTGGCTAGGACTAGCGGGGAGGATGAGCAGTTCTTC.